Shown below are 28 T cell receptor beta chains from a single sample sequenced in a study of T cell repertoires in cytomegalovirus infection. TCRdb fed the reads into MiXCR, producing one record per CDR3 protein. The sample holds a few hundred thousand distinct CDR3 sequences, about 26% seen once. The sample taken for sequencing was PBMCs. The receptors shown here come from a human donor in good health (CMV status not recorded). Some clones in this sample may be carry-over from other donors' samples.

V is TRBV7-3 and J is TRBJ2-3; D perhaps matches TRBD2 (5 bases). V lost 4 bases to trimming and J lost 5 bases, with 10 bases between them. There are 13 residues in the CDR3. Germline values: CDR1 SGHTA, CDR2 FQGTGA. CDR3 in amino acids: CASSSTREDTQYF. In DNA form, the CDR3 reads TGTGCCAGCAGCTCAACGAGGGAAGATACGCAGTATTTT.

This clonotype was found a few times. The chain joins TRBV7-8 to TRBJ2-7, with 8 bases lining up with TRBD1. Looked up from germline, CDR1 is SGHVS and CDR2 is FQNEAQ. The CDR3 runs 15 residues. Losses at the gene ends were 2 bases for V and 1 base for J; bases not matched to a gene: 4. This chain's CDR3 is CASSLSRTGSYEQYF. Written as DNA, the CDR3 is TGTGCCAGCAGCTTATCAAGGACAGGGTCCTACGAGCAGTACTTC. The full variable domain, with the rest looked up from reference TRBV7-8 and TRBJ2-7, is GAGVSQSPRYKVAKRGQDVALRCDPISGHVSLFWYQQALGQGPEFLTYFQNEAQLDKSGLPSDRFFAERPEGSVSTLKIQRTQQEDSAVYLCASSLSRTGSYEQYFGPGTRLTVT.

This clonotype has a count of ten or more. The V call is TRBV12-3 or TRBV12-4, the J call TRBJ1-5, with D possibly being TRBD1 (5 bases). The CDR3 runs 14 residues. The V end lost 6 bases, the J end lost 3 bases, and 12 bases lay between the germline ends. The CDR3 region has the DNA TGTGCCAGCAGGATAGAGGGGATCAATCAGCCCCAGCATTTT. Amino acids: CASRIEGINQPQHF.

The chain links TRBV5-6 to TRBJ1-1; D might be TRBD1 (5 bases). Germline loops: CDR1 SGHDT, CDR2 YYEEEE. The CDR3 covers 14 residues. V lost 3 bases and J lost 7, with 16 bases in between. DNA for the CDR3: TGTGCCAGCAGCTCACTCGGGCGGGGGATTGAAGCTTTCTTT. Protein: CASSSLGRGIEAFF.

The genes are TRBV30 and TRBJ2-7; the D call may be TRBD1 or TRBD2 (6 bases each). V was pared by 2 bases and J by 5 bases, with 10 bases between. Germline values: CDR1 GTSNPN, CDR2 SVGIG (reference sequence). The CDR3 extends over 12 amino acids. The CDR3 here is CAWSRGPDEQYF. For the CDR3, the DNA is TGTGCCTGGAGTCGGGGGCCGGACGAGCAGTACTTC.

The chain has TRBV10-2 and TRBJ2-7, with 9 bases lining up with TRBD1. CDR3 length equals 14 residues. After removal of 6 bases from V and 2 bases from J, the junction contained 5 bases not matched to a gene. Per the germline V gene, CDR1 is WSHSY and CDR2 is SAAADI. The CDR3 DNA follows: TGCGCCAGCAGGAGGGGACAGGGCGCCTACGAGCAGTACTTC. This codes for CASRRGQGAYEQYF.

This clonotype has at least ten counts. The rearrangement joins TRBV7-2 to TRBJ1-2, with 10 bases aligning to TRBD1. The germline CDR1 and CDR2 sequences are SGHTA and FQGNSA. The J segment lost 5 bases and the V segment lost 5 bases, leaving 5 bases of the junction unmatched. The CDR3 has 14 amino acids. The DNA of the CDR3 is TGTGCCAGCAGCACCGGGACAGGGGATTATGGCTACACCTTC. Encoded protein: CASSTGTGDYGYTF.

The J gene is TRBJ1-4, the V gene TRBV29-1, with 11 nucleotides matching TRBD1. The germline V gene encodes CDR1 SQVTM and CDR2 ANQGSEA. V shed 7 bases, J shed 15 bases, and the junction held 7 bases outside the gene matches. The CDR3 has 11 amino acids. In DNA form, the CDR3 reads TGCAGCGGGACTTTGGGACAGGGGGTGTTTTTT. Its protein is CSGTLGQGVFF.

This clonotype was counted only a few times. The chain joins TRBV27 to TRBJ2-3; D might be TRBD2 (6 bases). Germline V CDR1 and CDR2: MNHEY, SMNVEV (reference sequence). Trimming pared 5 bases from V and 2 bases from J, leaving 26 bases between. The CDR3 covers 19 residues. This chain's CDR3 is CASSTPRGLRAGDTDTQYF. CDR3 nucleotide sequence: TGTGCCAGCAGTACGCCCCGGGGACTCCGTGCCGGCGACACAGATACGCAGTATTTT.

The chain combines TRBV7-6 with TRBJ2-5; D not resolved. The germline V and J ends were trimmed by 7 bases and 0 bases, with 12 bases remaining between them. CDR1 is SGHVS, CDR2 FNYEAQ, per germline. The CDR3 length is 14 residues. CDR3 bases: TGTGCCAGCACCCAGGCGGAGTACCAAGAGACCCAGTACTTC. Protein: CASTQAEYQETQYF.

This clonotype came up a few times. This chain connects TRBV30 to TRBJ1-2; D is ambiguous. The CDR3 spans 13 residues. Trimming shortened V by 4 bases and J by 3 bases, and 12 bases separated the two germline ends. Germline V gene lookup returns CDR1 GTSNPN and CDR2 SVGIG (reference sequence). CDR3 amino acids: CAWIEGGYYGYTF. DNA of the CDR3: TGTGCCTGGATCGAGGGAGGTTACTATGGCTACACCTTC.

This clonotype has a count of ten or more. The V gene is TRBV7-8, the J gene TRBJ1-6; 7 bases map to TRBD1. The germline V gene has CDR1 SGHVS and CDR2 FQNEAQ. V was pared by 0 bases and J by 8 bases, with 10 bases of the junction left unmatched. The CDR3 consists of 17 residues. For the CDR3, the DNA is TGTGCCAGCAGCTTAGCGGCCCGGGACAGAGCATATTCACCCCTCCACTTT. Its translation is CASSLAARDRAYSPLHF.

This chain connects TRBV6-8 to TRBJ1-2; weak D call: TRBD1 (5 bases). This CDR3 has 15 amino acids. V was shortened by 0 bases and J by 7 bases, with 15 bases between the two germline ends. Per the germline V gene, CDR1 is MNHGY and CDR2 is SAAAGT. CDR3 amino acids: CASSYSKARGCGYTF. Written as DNA, the CDR3 is TGTGCCAGCAGTTACTCGAAGGCCCGGGGCTGTGGCTACACCTTC.

About this clonotype itself: One end of the junction does not line up with germline, which may come from a read error. CDR3 bases: TGTGCCAGCAGCGTTGGACAGGGAAGGACTGGAGACACCATATATTTT. Its protein is CASSVGQGRTGDTIYF. V usage is TRBV9 and J usage is TRBJ1-3; 8 bases fit TRBD1. Germline V gene data show CDR1 as SGDLS and CDR2 as YYNGEE. This CDR3 comprises 16 residues.

The sample holds many counts of this clonotype. This rearrangement joins TRBV7-9 to TRBJ2-7, with 7 bases lining up with TRBD2. The CDR3 length is 14 residues. Trimming took 4 bases from V and 6 from J; bases not matched to a gene: 9. Germline V gene sequence: CDR1 SEHNR, CDR2 FQNEAQ (reference sequence). This chain's CDR3 is CASSSQAGPGEQYV. The CDR3 DNA is TGTGCCAGCAGCTCCCAAGCGGGACCCGGCGAGCAGTACGTC.

In its sample, this clonotype was seen many times. Written as DNA, the CDR3 is TGTGCCAGCAGGGGCCGGTGGGTTAGCTCCTACAATGAGCAGTTCTTC. Its protein is CASRGRWVSSYNEQFF. This chain links TRBV7-2 with TRBJ2-1, with no clear D. This CDR3 is built from 16 residues. The germline V gene has CDR1 SGHTA and CDR2 FQGNSA. With 6 bases removed from V and 0 bases from J, the gap between germline ends came to 15 bases. The full variable domain, in which reference TRBV7-2 and TRBJ2-1 provide the parts outside the CDR3, is GAGVSQSPSNKVTEKGKDVELRCDPISGHTALYWYRQSLGQGLEFLIYFQGNSAPDKSGLPSDRFSAERTGGSVSTLTIQRTQQEDSAVYLCASRGRWVSSYNEQFFGPGTRLTVL.

This sequence joins TRBV4-2 and TRBJ1-1; D is ambiguous. The CDR3 consists of 15 residues. The V and J ends lost 1 base and 1 base respectively, with 10 bases between them. Germline V gives CDR1 LGHNA, CDR2 YNFKEQ. CDR3 in DNA: TGTGCCAGCAGCCAAGGGTGGCTCAGGAACACTGAAGCTTTCTTT. Translation gives CASSQGWLRNTEAFF.

This clonotype was recorded many times. This chain connects TRBV29-1 to TRBJ1-1; D call uncertain. This CDR3 has 14 amino acids. Germline V gene data show CDR1 as SQVTM and CDR2 as ANQGSEA. Trimming left V 4 bases short and J 1 base short, with 13 bases between. The CDR3 bases are TGCAGCGTTGCATTGGTCAGTCAGAACACTGAAGCTTTCTTT. Amino acids: CSVALVSQNTEAFF.

The V and J genes are TRBV12-3 or TRBV12-4 and TRBJ2-1; D may be TRBD1 or TRBD2 (5 bases each). V lost 5 bases, J lost 7 bases, and 15 bases lay in between. The CDR3 is made up of 14 amino acids. The DNA for the CDR3 is TGTGCCAGCAGTAACCGGGACGGAAGGAATGAGCAGTTCTTC. The encoded protein is CASSNRDGRNEQFF.

This clonotype occurred many times. The chain has TRBV7-2 and TRBJ2-1; TRBD2 matches 9 bases. The junction had 9 bases not matched to a gene; V was cut back by 5 bases and J by 7 bases. This CDR3 region has 15 residues. Per germline, CDR1 SGHTA and CDR2 FQGNSA. The CDR3 nucleotides are TGTGCCAGCAGCCCCACAGCGGGAGGCCATAATGAGCAGTTCTTC. Its protein is CASSPTAGGHNEQFF.

The table lists this clonotype with a few counts. The V gene is TRBV4-2, the J gene TRBJ2-7, with D maybe TRBD1 (6 bases). The germline V and J ends were trimmed by 7 bases and 5 bases, with 15 bases remaining between them. CDR1 is LGHNA, CDR2 YNFKEQ, per germline. CDR3 length: 13 residues. The CDR3 loop is CASTLTTGDEQYF. As DNA, the CDR3 is TGTGCCAGCACCCTAACGACAGGCGACGAGCAGTACTTC.

In this sample, this clonotype is medium-sized. The chain joins TRBV27 to TRBJ1-1; no reliable D call. From germline, CDR1 is MNHEY and CDR2 SMNVEV (reference sequence). V dropped 4 bases and J dropped 7 bases, with 13 bases sitting between them. CDR3 length: 13 amino acids. The CDR3 coding sequence is TGTGCCAGCAGTTCCTGGGGTGGACTTGAAGCTTTCTTT. Protein: CASSSWGGLEAFF.

This chain connects TRBV27 to TRBJ2-7; TRBD1 agrees at 8 bases. From germline, CDR1 is MNHEY and CDR2 SMNVEV (reference sequence). The CDR3 runs 15 residues. The V gene end was trimmed by 4 bases and the J gene end by 7 bases; junction bases not matched to a gene: 12. In nucleotides, the CDR3 is TGTGCCAGCAGTTCGACAGGGGTTCTTTATGGGGAGCAGTACGTC. Its translation: CASSSTGVLYGEQYV.

The V gene is TRBV6-5, the J gene TRBJ2-3; 8 bases agree with TRBD1. The CDR3 runs 16 residues. Germline V gene lookup returns CDR1 MNHEY and CDR2 SVGAGI. V trimming: 5 bases; J trimming: 6 bases; junction bases outside the gene matches: 13. CDR3 nucleotide sequence: TGTGCCAGCAGTCAGGCCGGGACAGGATCGGCGGATACGCAGTATTTT. It is translated as CASSQAGTGSADTQYF.

This clonotype was observed a single time. The CDR3 bases are TGCGCCAGCAGTGAGTCGTTGGGGGTTACGAACACTGAAGCTTTCTTT. Protein product: CASSESLGVTNTEAFF. The chain has TRBV10-2 and TRBJ1-1, with a possible D match to TRBD1 (5 bases). The germline gives CDR1 WSHSY, CDR2 SAAADI. This CDR3 comprises 16 residues. V gave up 0 bases and J gave up 1 base, with 12 bases separating them.

The chain is built from TRBV7-2 and TRBJ2-3; D gene uncertain. Per the germline V gene, CDR1 is SGHTA and CDR2 is FQGNSA. The CDR3 length is 15 residues. V lost 3 bases to trimming and J lost 3 bases, with 13 bases between them. The CDR3 spells CASSLGPTGTDTQYF. The CDR3 nucleotides read TGTGCCAGCAGCTTGGGCCCTACCGGAACAGATACGCAGTATTTT.

The chain has TRBV4-1 and TRBJ2-7; tentative D call: TRBD2 (5 bases). CDR3 size: 15 residues. CDR1 MGHRA and CDR2 YSYEKL come from the germline V gene. With 3 bases removed from V and 0 bases from J, the gap between germline ends came to 12 bases. CDR3: CASSQGYSGSYEQYF. CDR3 bases: TGCGCCAGCAGCCAGGGCTACAGCGGCTCCTACGAGCAGTACTTC.

Notes on this clonotype: An end of the junction does not agree with germline; a read error may underlie this. This chain uses TRBV5-3 with TRBJ2-5; D unclear. TRBV5-3 carries the ORF label, with uncertain function. CDR3 length: 15 residues. This chain's CDR3 is CASSFSSSLIETQYF. The CDR3 DNA reads as TGTGCCAGCAGCTTTTCCTCCTCTCTGATAGAGACCCAGTACTTC.